Listed below are T cell receptor beta chains from one sample, sequenced in a study of blood T cell repertoires in COVID-19. Data came from immunoSEQ multiplex PCR; TCRdb stores just in-frame clones and leaves some out. The sample carries 140,000 to 150,000 clones, roughly 87% recorded once. Sequencing input: peripheral blood. Every receptor here comes from a man in his 70s with acute or convalescent COVID-19. Each CDR3 is given with its conserved first and last residue. Each record gives: D gene, J gene, clone size, V gene, CDR3 DNA, CDR3 protein. D genes are given only for firm matches. Not all rows give a size; the values are once, few, many and, for expanded clones, a class.

>NA|TRBJ2-1|NA|TRBV5-1
TGCGCCAGCAGCTACTCAGGGGACGGTTTCATATCCTACAATGAGCAGTTCTTC
CASSYSGDGFISYNEQFF
>NA|TRBJ1-5|NA|TRBV2
TGTGCCAGCAGTGAACAGGGAGGTCAGCCCCAGCATTTT
CASSEQGGQPQHF
>NA|TRBJ1-1|NA|TRBV7-9
TGTGCCAGCAGCTCGGTCCACACTGAAGCTTTCTTT
CASSSVHTEAFF
>TRBD1|TRBJ1-2|NA|TRBV5-1
TGCGCCAGCAGCTGGGACAGTTATGGCTACACCTTC
CASSWDSYGYTF
>NA|TRBJ1-2|NA|TRBV3-1/TRBV3-2
TGTGCCAGCAGCCAAGAGAGGGCTTATGGCTACACCTTC
CASSQERAYGYTF
>NA|TRBJ2-1|NA|TRBV5-1
TGCGCCAGCAGCATGGGCGATGAGCAGTTCTTC
CASSMGDEQFF
>NA|TRBJ2-7|few|TRBV10-3
TGTGCCATCAGTGAACGTGGGAGTCACGCCTACGAGCAGTACTTC
CAISERGSHAYEQYF
>NA|TRBJ2-5|NA|TRBV9
TGTGCCAGCAGCGACGGGACTCTCCAAGAGACCCAGTACTTC
CASSDGTLQETQYF
>TRBD1|TRBJ2-7|NA|TRBV13
TGTGCCAGCAGCTCGGGACAGGGCTCCTACGAGCAGTACTTC
CASSSGQGSYEQYF
>TRBD1|TRBJ2-5|once|TRBV10-3
TGTGCCATCAGCGAGGGACAGGAAGAGACCCAGTACTTC
CAISEGQEETQYF
>TRBD1|TRBJ1-1|NA|TRBV29-1
TGCAGCGCCGAGGGACAGATGAACACTGAAGCTTTCTTT
CSAEGQMNTEAFF
>TRBD1|TRBJ1-5|NA|TRBV7-2
TGTGCCAGCAGCCTAGGGCCAGGGGGGAGCAATCAGCCCCAGCATTTT
CASSLGPGGSNQPQHF
>TRBD1|TRBJ1-5|NA|TRBV30
TGTGCCTGGAGTGTCGGGCAGGGGGCCGGTCAGCCCCAGCATTTT
CAWSVGQGAGQPQHF
>TRBD2|TRBJ2-7|NA|TRBV29-1
TGCAGCGCTGCCCGGACTAGCGGGGGGTACGAGCAGTACTTC
CSAARTSGGYEQYF
>TRBD1|TRBJ2-1|NA|TRBV7-9
TGTGCCAGCAGCCCACAGGGGTTCCTCTCCTACAATGAGCAGTTCTTC
CASSPQGFLSYNEQFF
>NA|TRBJ2-2|few|TRBV7-9
TGTGCCAGCAGCCCCGACTCTGGGGAGCTGTTTTTT
CASSPDSGELFF
>TRBD1|TRBJ1-1|NA|TRBV24-1
TGTGCCACCCGACCGGGACAGGGAGTCACTGAAGCTTTCTTT
CATRPGQGVTEAFF
>TRBD1|TRBJ1-1|once|TRBV28
TGTGCCAGCCGGACAGGGTCTTATGAAGCTTTCTTT
CASRTGSYEAFF
>NA|TRBJ1-1|NA|TRBV29-1
TGCAGCGTCCCAGGGGTCTCGAACACTGAAGCTTTCTTT
CSVPGVSNTEAFF
>NA|TRBJ2-3|NA|TRBV5-4
TGTGCCAGCAGCTTGGATCCCCAAACTAGCACAGATACGCAGTATTTT
CASSLDPQTSTDTQYF
>TRBD2|TRBJ2-5|NA|TRBV27
TGTGCCAGCAGTTCTCATAGCGGGAGCCCAGAGACCCAGTACTTC
CASSSHSGSPETQYF
>TRBD1|TRBJ1-2|NA|TRBV6-6
TGTGCCAGCAGTTGGGACAGGGTCCTTACTAACTATGGCTACACCTTC
CASSWDRVLTNYGYTF
>TRBD1|TRBJ1-6|NA|TRBV15
TGTGCCACCAGCCCCGTCCCGGGACAGGGTTCACCCCTCCACTTT
CATSPVPGQGSPLHF
>TRBD2|TRBJ2-1|NA|TRBV5-1
TGCGCCAGCAGCTCAGCAGCACGGGGCGGGGGTACGGGTAGCGGGAGGGCCGGGAATGAGCAGTTCTTC
CASSSAARGGGTGSGRAGNEQFF
>NA|TRBJ2-7|NA|TRBV21-1
TGTGCCAGCAGCAAGCCTAGCGGGAGCTACGAGCAGTACTTC
CASSKPSGSYEQYF
>TRBD1|TRBJ1-2|NA|TRBV6-5
TGTGCCAGCAGGATAGCCGGGACAGGAGCTTATGGCTACACCTTC
CASRIAGTGAYGYTF
>NA|TRBJ2-2|NA|TRBV2
TGTGCCAGCAGTTGGCTAGCTAACACCGGGGAGCTGTTTTTT
CASSWLANTGELFF
>NA|TRBJ2-4|NA|TRBV21-1
TGTGCCAGCAGCAAGAGCGGGTCGCGCGTGGAAAACATTCAGTACTTC
CASSKSGSRVENIQYF
>NA|TRBJ1-4|few|TRBV21-1
TGTGCCAGCAGCCTAACAGGGGACACAGGGGTGATAGGCCCTAATGAAAAACTGTTTTTT
CASSLTGDTGVIGPNEKLFF
>TRBD2|TRBJ2-3|once|TRBV5-1
TGCGCCAGCAGCTCCGTAGCGGGAGGGCCGGGCACAGATACGCAGTATTTT
CASSSVAGGPGTDTQYF
>NA|TRBJ2-3|NA|TRBV12-3/TRBV12-4
TGTGCCAGCAGTTCGCGACTTAGTGCGCAGTATTTT
CASSSRLSAQYF
>NA|TRBJ1-4|once|TRBV5-1
TGCGCCAGCAGCAACAGTCATGAAAAACTGTTTTTT
CASSNSHEKLFF
>TRBD1|TRBJ1-2|NA|TRBV7-9
TGTGCCAGCAGCCGACAGGGAAACTATGGCTACACCTTC
CASSRQGNYGYTF
>TRBD1|TRBJ1-5|NA|TRBV19
TGTGCCAGTAGGAAGGACAGGGGGCGGAATCAGCCCCAGCATTTT
CASRKDRGRNQPQHF
>NA|TRBJ1-1|NA|TRBV3-1/TRBV3-2
TGTGCCAGCAGCCAAGATGTGTTACGGGCTGAAGCTTTCTTT
CASSQDVLRAEAFF
>TRBD2|TRBJ2-3|NA|TRBV3-1/TRBV3-2
TGTGCCAGCAGCCCAACTAGCGGGGGGGGCACAGATACGCAGTATTTT
CASSPTSGGGTDTQYF
>NA|TRBJ2-5|NA|TRBV5-1
TGCGCCAGCAGCTTGGCAGGGTCCCAAGAGACCCAGTACTTC
CASSLAGSQETQYF
>NA|TRBJ1-1|few|TRBV5-4
TGTGCCAGCAGCTTGGGAAGGGGGAACACTGAAGCTTTCTTT
CASSLGRGNTEAFF
>TRBD1|TRBJ1-2|NA|TRBV6-5
TGTGCCAGCAGTTACGAGGGGGCAAGTGGCTACACCTTC
CASSYEGASGYTF
>TRBD1|TRBJ2-5|NA|TRBV18
TGTGCCAGCTCGTCCAGGGGGCTGGAGACCCAGTACTTC
CASSSRGLETQYF
>NA|TRBJ1-2|NA|TRBV6-5
TGTGCCAGCAGTTACCTCCGCCCAGAGGTCTATGGCTACACCTTC
CASSYLRPEVYGYTF
>NA|TRBJ2-2|NA|TRBV3-1/TRBV3-2
TGTGCCAGCAGCCATCTTGGAGCGGACACCGGGGAGCTGTTTTTT
CASSHLGADTGELFF
>TRBD2|TRBJ2-5|NA|TRBV5-1
TGCGCCAGCAGCTTGCCCTCACTAGCGGGAGGCCAAGAGACCCAGTACTTC
CASSLPSLAGGQETQYF
>NA|TRBJ2-3|NA|TRBV7-6
TGTGCCAGCAGCACGACGGGACTCCGCACAGATACGCAGTATTTT
CASSTTGLRTDTQYF
>TRBD2|TRBJ2-7|NA|TRBV7-2
TGTGCCAGCAGCTTAAAGGGACTAGCGGGGGGGTACGAGCAGTACTTC
CASSLKGLAGGYEQYF
>NA|TRBJ1-5|NA|TRBV7-2
TGTGCCAGCAGCGCAATAACATATAGCAATCAGCCCCAGCATTTT
CASSAITYSNQPQHF
>TRBD1|TRBJ2-2|NA|TRBV6-2/TRBV6-3
TGTGCCAGCAGTTTAAATCAGGGGGCCGGGGAGCTGTTTTTT
CASSLNQGAGELFF
>NA|TRBJ1-2|once|TRBV2
TGTGCCAGCAAACGGGAAATGGGCTATGGCTACACCTTC
CASKREMGYGYTF
>NA|TRBJ2-5|NA|TRBV3-1/TRBV3-2
TGTGCCAGCAGCCGTAGGGAGGCGGGAGAGACCCAGTACTTC
CASSRREAGETQYF
>NA|TRBJ1-1|NA|TRBV7-2
TGTGCCAGCAGCCCGCGGGGTCACACTGAAGCTTTCTTT
CASSPRGHTEAFF
>NA|TRBJ2-3|NA|TRBV3-1/TRBV3-2
TGTGCCAGCAGCCAAGGGGCAGACACAGATACGCAGTATTTT
CASSQGADTDTQYF
>NA|TRBJ1-1|NA|TRBV7-6
TGTGCCAGCAGCTCCTCCTCGACAGGCGGGAGCACTGAAGCTTTCTTT
CASSSSSTGGSTEAFF
>NA|TRBJ2-7|NA|TRBV7-6
TGTGCCAGCAGCTTAGAACCCTCGACTCCTACGTCCTACGAGCAGTACTTC
CASSLEPSTPTSYEQYF
>NA|TRBJ1-1|NA|TRBV2
TGTGCCAGCACCTTACAGGGTGCCCTCACTGAAGCTTTCTTT
CASTLQGALTEAFF